This T cell receptor beta chain comes out of a study of naive and memory T cell subsets. Findings of the study overall: Gini index rose across naive, CM, EM and EMRA in CD4 and CD8.

This clonotype came up many times. The antigen is not known. Both TRBC1 and TRBC2 were covered by a beta constant-region primer of two equimolar oligonucleotides. MiXCR, run by TCRdb on the UMI-ligation and nested PCR reads, gives a single entry per CDR3 protein. The table has around 5,000 distinct CDR3 sequences, about 6.5% seen once. The origin of this receptor is a human donor in good health. Material for sequencing was effector memory CD8+ T cells from blood. Subset specified: effector memory, CD45RA- CD27-.

The CDR3 nucleotides are TGTGCCAGCAGTATAAACTCTGGAAACACCATATATTTT. Its translation: CASSINSGNTIYF. The chain employs TRBV27 and TRBJ1-3, with no clear D. The CDR3 is 13 residues long. V was pared by 5 bases and J by 0 bases, with 5 bases between. Looked up from germline, CDR1 is MNHEY and CDR2 is SMNVEV (reference sequence).